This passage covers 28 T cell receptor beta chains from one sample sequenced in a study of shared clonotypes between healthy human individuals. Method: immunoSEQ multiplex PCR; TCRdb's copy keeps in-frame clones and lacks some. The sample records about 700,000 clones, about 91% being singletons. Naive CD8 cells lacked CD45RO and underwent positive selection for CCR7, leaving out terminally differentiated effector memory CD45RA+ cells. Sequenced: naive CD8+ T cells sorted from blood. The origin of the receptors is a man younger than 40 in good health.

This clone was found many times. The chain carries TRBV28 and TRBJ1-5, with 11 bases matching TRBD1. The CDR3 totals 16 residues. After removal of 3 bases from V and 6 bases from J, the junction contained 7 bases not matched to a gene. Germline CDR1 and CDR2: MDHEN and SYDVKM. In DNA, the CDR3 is TGTGCCAGCAGTTTCGCCGGGACAGGGGGAGGTCAGCCCCAGCATTTT. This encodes CASSFAGTGGGQPQHF.

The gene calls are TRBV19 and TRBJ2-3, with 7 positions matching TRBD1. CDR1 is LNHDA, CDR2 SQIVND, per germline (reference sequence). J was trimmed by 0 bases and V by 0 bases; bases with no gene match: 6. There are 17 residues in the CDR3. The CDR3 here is CASSIDRTGSSTDTQYF. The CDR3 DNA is TGTGCCAGTAGTATAGATAGGACAGGCTCTAGCACAGATACGCAGTATTTT.

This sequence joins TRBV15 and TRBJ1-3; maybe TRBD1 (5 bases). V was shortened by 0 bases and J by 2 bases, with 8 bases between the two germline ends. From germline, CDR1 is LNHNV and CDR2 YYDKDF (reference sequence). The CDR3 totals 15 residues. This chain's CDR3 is CATSRERGTGNTIYF. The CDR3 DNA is TGTGCCACCAGCAGAGAGAGGGGCACTGGAAACACCATATATTTT.

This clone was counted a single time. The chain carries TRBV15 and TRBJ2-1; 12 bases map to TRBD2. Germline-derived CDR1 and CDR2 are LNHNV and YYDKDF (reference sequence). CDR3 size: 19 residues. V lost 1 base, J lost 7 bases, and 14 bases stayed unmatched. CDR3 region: CATSRAYGLAGGRGNEQFF. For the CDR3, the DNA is TGTGCCACCAGCAGAGCATATGGGCTAGCGGGAGGGCGGGGGAATGAGCAGTTCTTC.

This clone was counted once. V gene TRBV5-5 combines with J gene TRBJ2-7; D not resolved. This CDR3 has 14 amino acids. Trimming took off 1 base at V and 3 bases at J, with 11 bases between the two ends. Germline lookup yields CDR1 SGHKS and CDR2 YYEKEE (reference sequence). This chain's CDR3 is CASSLRDKVYEQYF. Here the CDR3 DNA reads TGTGCCAGCAGCTTGAGGGATAAGGTCTACGAGCAGTACTTC. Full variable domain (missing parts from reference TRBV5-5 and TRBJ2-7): DAGVTQSPTHLIKTRGQQVTLRCSPISGHKSVSWYQQVLGQGPQFIFQYYEKEERGRGNFPDRFSARQFPNYSSELNVNALLLGDSALYLCASSLRDKVYEQYFGPGTRLTVT.

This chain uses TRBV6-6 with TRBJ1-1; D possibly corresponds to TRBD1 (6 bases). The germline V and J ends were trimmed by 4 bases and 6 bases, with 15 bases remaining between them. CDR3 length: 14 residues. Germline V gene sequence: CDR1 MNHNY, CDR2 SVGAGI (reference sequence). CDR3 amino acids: CASSLAGVGPEAFF. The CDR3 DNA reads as TGTGCCAGCAGTTTGGCAGGGGTAGGGCCTGAAGCTTTCTTT.

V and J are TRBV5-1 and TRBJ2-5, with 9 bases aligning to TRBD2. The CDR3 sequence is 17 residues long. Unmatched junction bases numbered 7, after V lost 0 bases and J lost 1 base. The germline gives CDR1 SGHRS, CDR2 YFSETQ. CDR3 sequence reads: CASSLGWTSDFQETQYF. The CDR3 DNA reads TGCGCCAGCAGCTTGGGCTGGACTAGCGACTTCCAAGAGACCCAGTACTTC.

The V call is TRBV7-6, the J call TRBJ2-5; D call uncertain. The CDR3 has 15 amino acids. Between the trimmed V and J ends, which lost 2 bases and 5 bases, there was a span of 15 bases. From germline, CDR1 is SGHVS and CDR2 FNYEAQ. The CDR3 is CASSLRAGLGETQYF. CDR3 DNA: TGTGCCAGCAGCTTAAGGGCAGGCCTCGGTGAGACCCAGTACTTC.

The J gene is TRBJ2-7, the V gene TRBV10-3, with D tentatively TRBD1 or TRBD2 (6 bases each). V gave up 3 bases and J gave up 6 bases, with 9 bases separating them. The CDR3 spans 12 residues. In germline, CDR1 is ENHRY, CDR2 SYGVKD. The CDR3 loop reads CAISEGGLEQYF. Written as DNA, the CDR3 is TGTGCCATCAGTGAAGGGGGGCTCGAGCAGTACTTC.

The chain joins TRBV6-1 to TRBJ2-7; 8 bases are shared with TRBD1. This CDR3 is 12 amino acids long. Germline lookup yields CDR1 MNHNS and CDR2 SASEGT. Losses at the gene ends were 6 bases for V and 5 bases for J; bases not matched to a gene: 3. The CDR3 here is CASRQGADEQYF. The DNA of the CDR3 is TGTGCCAGCAGGCAGGGGGCCGACGAGCAGTACTTC.

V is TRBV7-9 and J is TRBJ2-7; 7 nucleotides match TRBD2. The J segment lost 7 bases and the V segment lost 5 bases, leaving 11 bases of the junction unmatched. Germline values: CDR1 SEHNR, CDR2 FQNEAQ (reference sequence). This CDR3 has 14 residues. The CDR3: CASSPERDLREQYF. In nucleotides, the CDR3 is TGTGCCAGCAGCCCAGAGCGGGACCTGAGGGAGCAGTACTTC.

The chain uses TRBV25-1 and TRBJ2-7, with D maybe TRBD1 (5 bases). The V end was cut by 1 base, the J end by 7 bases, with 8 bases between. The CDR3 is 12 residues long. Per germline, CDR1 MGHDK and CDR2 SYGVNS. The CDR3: CASSESGREQYF. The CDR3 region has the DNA TGTGCCAGCAGTGAATCAGGGCGGGAGCAGTACTTC.

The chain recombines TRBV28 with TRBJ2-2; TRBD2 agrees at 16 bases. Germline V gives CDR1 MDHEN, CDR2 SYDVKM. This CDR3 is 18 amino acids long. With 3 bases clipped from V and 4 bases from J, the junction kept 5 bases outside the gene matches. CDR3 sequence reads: CASSFFGTSGRGTGELFF. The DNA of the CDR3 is TGTGCCAGCAGTTTTTTCGGGACTAGCGGGAGGGGCACCGGGGAGCTGTTTTTT.

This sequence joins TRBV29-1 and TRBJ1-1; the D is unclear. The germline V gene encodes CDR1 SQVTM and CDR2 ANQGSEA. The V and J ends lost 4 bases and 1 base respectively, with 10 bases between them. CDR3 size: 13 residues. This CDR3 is CSVVIPANTEAFF. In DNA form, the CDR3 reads TGCAGCGTTGTTATTCCGGCGAACACTGAAGCTTTCTTT.

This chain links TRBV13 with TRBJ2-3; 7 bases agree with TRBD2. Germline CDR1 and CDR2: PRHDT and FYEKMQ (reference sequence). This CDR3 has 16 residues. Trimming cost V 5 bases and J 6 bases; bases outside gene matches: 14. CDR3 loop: CASSPRGERGPDTQYF. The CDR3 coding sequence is TGTGCCAGCAGCCCTCGGGGGGAGCGGGGCCCGGATACGCAGTATTTT.

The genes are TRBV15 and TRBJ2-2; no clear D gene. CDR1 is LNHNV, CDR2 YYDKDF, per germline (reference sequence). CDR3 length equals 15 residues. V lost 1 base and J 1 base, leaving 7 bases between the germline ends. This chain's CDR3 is CATSRGLLNTGELFF. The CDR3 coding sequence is TGTGCCACCAGCAGAGGATTATTGAACACCGGGGAGCTGTTTTTT.

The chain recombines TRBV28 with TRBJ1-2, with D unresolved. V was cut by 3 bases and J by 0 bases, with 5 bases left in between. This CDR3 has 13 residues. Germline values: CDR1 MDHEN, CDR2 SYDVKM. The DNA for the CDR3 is TGTGCCAGCAGTTTGAGTTCTAACTATGGCTACACCTTC. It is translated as CASSLSSNYGYTF.

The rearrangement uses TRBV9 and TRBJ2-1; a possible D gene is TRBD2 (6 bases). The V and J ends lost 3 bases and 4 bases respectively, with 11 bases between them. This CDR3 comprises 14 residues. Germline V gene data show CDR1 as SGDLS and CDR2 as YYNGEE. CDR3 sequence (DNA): TGTGCCAGCAGCGAGGAGGGGAGGTACAATGAGCAGTTCTTC. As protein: CASSEEGRYNEQFF.

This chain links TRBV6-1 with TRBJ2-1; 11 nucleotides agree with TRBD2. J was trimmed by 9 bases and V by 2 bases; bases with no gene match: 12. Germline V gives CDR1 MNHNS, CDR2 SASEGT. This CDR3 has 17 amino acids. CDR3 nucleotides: TGTGCCAGCAGTGAATTTTTGACTAGCGGGACTTCGAGTGAGCAGTTCTTC. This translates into CASSEFLTSGTSSEQFF.

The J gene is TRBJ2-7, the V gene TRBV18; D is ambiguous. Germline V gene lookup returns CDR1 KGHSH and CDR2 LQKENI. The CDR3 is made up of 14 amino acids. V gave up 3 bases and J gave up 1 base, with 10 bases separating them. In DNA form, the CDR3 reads TGTGCCAGCTCACCCCACGGGCCTTCCTACGAGCAGTACTTC. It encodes CASSPHGPSYEQYF.

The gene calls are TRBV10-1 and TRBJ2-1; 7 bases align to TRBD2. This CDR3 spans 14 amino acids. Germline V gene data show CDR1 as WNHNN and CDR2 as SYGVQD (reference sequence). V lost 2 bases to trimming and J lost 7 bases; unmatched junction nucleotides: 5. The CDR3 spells CASSEGGSWNEQFF. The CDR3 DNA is TGCGCCAGCAGTGAGGGCGGGAGTTGGAATGAGCAGTTCTTC.

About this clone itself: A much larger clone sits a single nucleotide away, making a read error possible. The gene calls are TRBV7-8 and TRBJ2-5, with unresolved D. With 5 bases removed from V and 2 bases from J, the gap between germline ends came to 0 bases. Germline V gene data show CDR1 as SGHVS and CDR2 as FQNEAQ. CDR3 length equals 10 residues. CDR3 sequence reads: CASSQETQYF. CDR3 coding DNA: TGTGCCAGCAGCCAAGAGACCCAGTACTTC.

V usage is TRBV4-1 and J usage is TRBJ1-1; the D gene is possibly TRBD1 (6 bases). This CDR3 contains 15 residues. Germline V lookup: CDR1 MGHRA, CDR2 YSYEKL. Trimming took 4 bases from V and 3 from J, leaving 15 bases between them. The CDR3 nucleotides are TGCGCCAGCAGCCCCCGAGGGGGAGCGCACACTGAAGCTTTCTTT. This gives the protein CASSPRGGAHTEAFF.

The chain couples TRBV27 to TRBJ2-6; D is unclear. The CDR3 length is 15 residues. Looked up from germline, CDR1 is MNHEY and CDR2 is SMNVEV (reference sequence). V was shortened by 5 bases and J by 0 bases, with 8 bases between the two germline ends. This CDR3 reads CASSVTISGANVLTF. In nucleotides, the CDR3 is TGTGCCAGCAGTGTCACCATCTCTGGGGCCAACGTCCTGACTTTC.

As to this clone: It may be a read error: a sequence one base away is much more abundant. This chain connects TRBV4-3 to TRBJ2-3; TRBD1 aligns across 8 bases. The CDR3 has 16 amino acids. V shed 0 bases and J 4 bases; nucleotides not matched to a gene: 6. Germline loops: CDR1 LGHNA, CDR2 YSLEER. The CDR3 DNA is TGCGCCAGCAGCCAAGAGCCGGGACAGGAAGCAGATACGCAGTATTTT. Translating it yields CASSQEPGQEADTQYF.

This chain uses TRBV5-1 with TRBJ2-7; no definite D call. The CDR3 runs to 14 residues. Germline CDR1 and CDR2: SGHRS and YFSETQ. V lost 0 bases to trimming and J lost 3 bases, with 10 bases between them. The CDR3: CASSLVGSYYEQYF. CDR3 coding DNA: TGCGCCAGCAGCTTGGTCGGCAGCTACTACGAGCAGTACTTC.

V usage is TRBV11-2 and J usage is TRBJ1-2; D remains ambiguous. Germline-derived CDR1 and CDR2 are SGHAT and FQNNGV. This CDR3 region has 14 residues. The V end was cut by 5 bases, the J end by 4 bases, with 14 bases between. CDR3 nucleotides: TGTGCCAGCAGCGGAGCTATACGGGGCTATGGCTACACCTTC. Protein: CASSGAIRGYGYTF.

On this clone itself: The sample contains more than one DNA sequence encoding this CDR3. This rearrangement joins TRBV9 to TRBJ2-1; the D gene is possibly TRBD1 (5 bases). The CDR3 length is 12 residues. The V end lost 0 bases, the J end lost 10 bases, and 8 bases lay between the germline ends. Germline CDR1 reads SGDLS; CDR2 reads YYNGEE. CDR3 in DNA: TGTGCCAGCAGCGTAGCTGCAGGGGAGCAGTTCTTC. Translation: CASSVAAGEQFF.